This is a list of T cell receptor beta chains from one sample in a study of cytomegalovirus exposure and HLA in healthy donors. Assay: immunoSEQ multiplex PCR; the TCRdb copy retains only in-frame clones and omits some. The sample includes around 160,000 clones, approximately 82% of them seen just once. Sequenced input: PBMCs. All receptors come from a woman aged 40-49 years in good health and CMV-seropositive. The CDR3 runs from the conserved cysteine through the conserved F or W. Each record gives: clone size, D gene, J gene, V gene, CDR3 DNA, CDR3 protein. D genes are given only for firm matches. Not every row has a clone size; where given, it reads once, few, many or a size class.

>-|-|TRBJ2-1|TRBV19
TGTGCCAGTAGTACCCTCCGGACAGGGAGGGGGAGCAATGAGCAGTTCTTC
CASSTLRTGRGSNEQFF
>few|TRBD1|TRBJ2-7|TRBV14
TGTGCCAGCGCCGTTAGCCAGGGGGCTGGTGAGCAGTACTTC
CASAVSQGAGEQYF
>-|-|TRBJ1-2|TRBV28
TGTGCCAGCAGTTTAATCTTCGCACAGGGCGGGGGCTACACCTTC
CASSLIFAQGGGYTF
>-|-|TRBJ1-1|TRBV19
TGTGCCAGTAGTACAGGGAACACTGAAGCTTTCTTT
CASSTGNTEAFF
>-|-|TRBJ1-2|TRBV14
TGTGCCAGCAGCCAAACGGGGTATGGCTACACCTTC
CASSQTGYGYTF
>-|TRBD2|TRBJ2-3|TRBV28
TGTGCCAGCAGAGAACGCGGGAGGGTCGCAGATACGCAGTATTTT
CASRERGRVADTQYF
>once|TRBD1|TRBJ1-1|TRBV7-3
TGTGCCAGCAGCTTCCAGGGGGGTGGCACTGAAGCTTTCTTT
CASSFQGGGTEAFF
>few|TRBD2|TRBJ2-7|TRBV4-3
TGCGCCAGCAGCCAAGACAGTAGCGGGCCCTACGAGCAGTACTTC
CASSQDSSGPYEQYF
>-|TRBD1|TRBJ1-1|TRBV19
TGTGCCAGTAGCCTCGACAGGGTGAACACTGAAGCTTTCTTT
CASSLDRVNTEAFF
>-|-|TRBJ1-2|TRBV11-2
TGTGCCAGCAGCTTAGATAGGGGCGACTATGGCTACACCTTC
CASSLDRGDYGYTF